These 8 T cell receptor beta chains came from one sample sequenced in a study of early T cells in non-severe SARS-CoV-2 infection. TCRdb re-called the 5' RACE reads through MiXCR, storing one row per CDR3 protein. The sample holds about 28,000 distinct CDR3 sequences, around 4.5% seen once. The sample consisted of whole blood, taken at baseline. Receptors originate from an adult who was a healthcare worker with PCR-confirmed SARS-CoV-2 infection or an uninfected control (not recorded which).

This clonotype has ten or more counts. V usage is TRBV20-1 and J usage is TRBJ2-2; 12 positions agree with TRBD1. V was clipped by 6 bases and J by 5 bases; unmatched bases: 7. This CDR3 has 15 residues. The V gene's germline CDR1 is DFQATT and CDR2 SNEGSKA (reference sequence). CDR3 residues: CSASPGQGATGELFF. The CDR3 bases are TGCAGTGCCAGTCCGGGACAGGGGGCGACCGGGGAGCTGTTTTTT.

This clonotype was recorded at least ten times. The V and J genes are TRBV20-1 and TRBJ2-7; the D gene is possibly TRBD1 (5 bases). Per the germline V gene, CDR1 is DFQATT and CDR2 is SNEGSKA (reference sequence). The CDR3 length is 13 residues. The V end lost 5 bases, the J end lost 1 base, and 12 bases lay between the germline ends. CDR3 sequence (DNA): TGCAGTGCTGTACGACAGAGTTCCTACGAGCAGTACTTC. It translates to CSAVRQSSYEQYF.

This clonotype was found many times. The chain joins TRBV5-8 to TRBJ2-7, with a possible D match to TRBD1 (5 bases). V shed 0 bases and J shed 2 bases, with 12 bases lying between them. CDR1 and CDR2 from the germline V gene are SGHTS and YDEGEE. The CDR3 spans 15 residues. For the CDR3, the DNA is TGTGCCAGCAGCTTGGCGGCTGACAGCCCCTACGAGCAGTACTTC. Its protein product is CASSLAADSPYEQYF.

This clonotype was counted ten times or more. The CDR3 region is CASSLLRNEKLFF. Here the CDR3 DNA reads TGTGCCAGCAGCTTATTGCGTAATGAAAAACTGTTTTTT. V and J are TRBV7-9 and TRBJ1-4; D is uncertain. This CDR3 has 13 amino acids. Deletions cut 2 bases from V and 4 bases from J, with 5 bases between. Germline lookup yields CDR1 SEHNR and CDR2 FQNEAQ (reference sequence).

This clonotype occurred many times. J is TRBJ2-7 and V is TRBV2, with 9 nucleotides matching TRBD1. Germline lookup yields CDR1 SNHLY and CDR2 FYNNEI. The CDR3 extends over 14 amino acids. V lost 11 bases, J lost 6 bases, and 14 bases stayed unmatched. This CDR3 reads CAGNDQGQGGEQYF. In DNA form, the CDR3 reads TGTGCCGGGAATGATCAGGGACAGGGAGGCGAGCAGTACTTC.

In its sample, this clonotype was seen many times. The chain combines TRBV7-2 with TRBJ2-4; TRBD2 matches 10 bases. This CDR3 contains 15 residues. The V gene end was trimmed by 5 bases and the J gene end by 14 bases; junction bases not matched to a gene: 15. Germline CDR1 SGHTA, CDR2 FQGNSA. CDR3: CASSPPMLAGAKEYF. For the CDR3, the DNA is TGTGCCAGCAGCCCCCCTATGCTAGCGGGGGCCAAAGAGTACTTC.

The V call is TRBV3-1, the J call TRBJ1-1, with D perhaps TRBD1 (6 bases). Trimming left V 0 bases short and J 11 bases short, with 13 bases between. The germline CDR1 and CDR2 sequences are LGHDT and YNNKEL (reference sequence). This CDR3 region has 13 residues. In DNA form, the CDR3 reads TGTGCCAGCAGCCAAGAAAGTGGGAGGGGGGCTTTCTTT. Translating it yields CASSQESGRGAFF.

This clonotype was recorded many times. The V call is TRBV6-2 or TRBV6-3, the J call TRBJ2-3, with 8 bases lining up with TRBD1. The CDR3 length is 13 residues. V dropped 7 bases and J dropped 4; count of bases not matched to a gene: 4. CDR1 is MNHEY, CDR2 SVGEGT, per germline. The CDR3 DNA is TGTGCCAGCACGGACAGGGTTCCAGATACGCAGTATTTT. Protein sequence: CASTDRVPDTQYF.